Shown below are 5 T cell receptor beta chains from a single sample sequenced in a study of cytomegalovirus exposure and HLA in healthy donors. PCR involved 60 Vbeta and 13 Jbeta primers. The data were produced by immunoSEQ multiplex PCR, yet TCRdb's version contains in-frame clones alone and is incomplete. The sample has some 120,000 clones; more than 75% are singletons. Sequencing was done on a sample of PBMCs. The receptors here all came from a woman between 35 and 50 years old in good health and CMV-seropositive.

The gene calls are TRBV4-1 and TRBJ2-5, with 11 positions matching TRBD2. Germline lookup yields CDR1 MGHRA and CDR2 YSYEKL. Trimming cost V 1 base and J 2 bases; bases outside gene matches: 6. The CDR3 extends over 17 amino acids. CDR3 sequence (DNA): TGCGCCAGCAGCCAAGGATTAGCGGGGGGGCCACAAGAGACCCAGTACTTC. Residues: CASSQGLAGGPQETQYF.

This CDR3 is CASSFFRTQNTEAFF. The CDR3 nucleotides are TGTGCCAGCAGTTTCTTCAGAACCCAGAACACTGAAGCTTTCTTT. The V and J genes are TRBV27 and TRBJ1-1; no clear D gene. In germline, CDR1 is MNHEY, CDR2 SMNVEV (reference sequence). CDR3 length: 15 amino acids. The germline V and J ends were trimmed by 3 bases and 1 base, with 12 bases remaining between them.

The chain employs TRBV27 and TRBJ2-7, with D maybe TRBD2 (6 bases). Germline CDR1 is MNHEY and CDR2 is SMNVEV (reference sequence). V was pared by 10 bases and J by 0 bases, with 16 bases between. The CDR3 loop spans 14 amino acids. This chain's CDR3 is CATKGAGSSYEQYF. The CDR3 DNA is TGTGCCACAAAAGGGGCGGGAAGCTCCTACGAGCAGTACTTC.

The CDR3 nucleotides read TGTGCCTGGGCTAAGAGCGGGGTCCCAGATACGCAGTATTTT. This gives the protein CAWAKSGVPDTQYF. The chain uses TRBV30 and TRBJ2-3; 7 bases line up with TRBD2. The CDR3 runs to 14 residues. Germline assignment: CDR1 GTSNPN and CDR2 SVGIG (reference sequence). The junction had 9 bases not matched to a gene; V was cut back by 5 bases and J by 4 bases.

To note about this clone: The sample has other DNA sequences that encode this CDR3 too. J is TRBJ1-5 and V is TRBV6-6, with D tentatively TRBD1 (5 bases). The CDR3 sequence is 13 residues long. Trimming took off 2 bases at V and 4 bases at J, with 6 bases between the two ends. Germline assignment: CDR1 MNHNY and CDR2 SVGAGI (reference sequence). This CDR3 reads CASSYGGNQPQHF. CDR3 DNA sequence: TGTGCCAGCAGTTACGGGGGGAATCAGCCCCAGCATTTT.